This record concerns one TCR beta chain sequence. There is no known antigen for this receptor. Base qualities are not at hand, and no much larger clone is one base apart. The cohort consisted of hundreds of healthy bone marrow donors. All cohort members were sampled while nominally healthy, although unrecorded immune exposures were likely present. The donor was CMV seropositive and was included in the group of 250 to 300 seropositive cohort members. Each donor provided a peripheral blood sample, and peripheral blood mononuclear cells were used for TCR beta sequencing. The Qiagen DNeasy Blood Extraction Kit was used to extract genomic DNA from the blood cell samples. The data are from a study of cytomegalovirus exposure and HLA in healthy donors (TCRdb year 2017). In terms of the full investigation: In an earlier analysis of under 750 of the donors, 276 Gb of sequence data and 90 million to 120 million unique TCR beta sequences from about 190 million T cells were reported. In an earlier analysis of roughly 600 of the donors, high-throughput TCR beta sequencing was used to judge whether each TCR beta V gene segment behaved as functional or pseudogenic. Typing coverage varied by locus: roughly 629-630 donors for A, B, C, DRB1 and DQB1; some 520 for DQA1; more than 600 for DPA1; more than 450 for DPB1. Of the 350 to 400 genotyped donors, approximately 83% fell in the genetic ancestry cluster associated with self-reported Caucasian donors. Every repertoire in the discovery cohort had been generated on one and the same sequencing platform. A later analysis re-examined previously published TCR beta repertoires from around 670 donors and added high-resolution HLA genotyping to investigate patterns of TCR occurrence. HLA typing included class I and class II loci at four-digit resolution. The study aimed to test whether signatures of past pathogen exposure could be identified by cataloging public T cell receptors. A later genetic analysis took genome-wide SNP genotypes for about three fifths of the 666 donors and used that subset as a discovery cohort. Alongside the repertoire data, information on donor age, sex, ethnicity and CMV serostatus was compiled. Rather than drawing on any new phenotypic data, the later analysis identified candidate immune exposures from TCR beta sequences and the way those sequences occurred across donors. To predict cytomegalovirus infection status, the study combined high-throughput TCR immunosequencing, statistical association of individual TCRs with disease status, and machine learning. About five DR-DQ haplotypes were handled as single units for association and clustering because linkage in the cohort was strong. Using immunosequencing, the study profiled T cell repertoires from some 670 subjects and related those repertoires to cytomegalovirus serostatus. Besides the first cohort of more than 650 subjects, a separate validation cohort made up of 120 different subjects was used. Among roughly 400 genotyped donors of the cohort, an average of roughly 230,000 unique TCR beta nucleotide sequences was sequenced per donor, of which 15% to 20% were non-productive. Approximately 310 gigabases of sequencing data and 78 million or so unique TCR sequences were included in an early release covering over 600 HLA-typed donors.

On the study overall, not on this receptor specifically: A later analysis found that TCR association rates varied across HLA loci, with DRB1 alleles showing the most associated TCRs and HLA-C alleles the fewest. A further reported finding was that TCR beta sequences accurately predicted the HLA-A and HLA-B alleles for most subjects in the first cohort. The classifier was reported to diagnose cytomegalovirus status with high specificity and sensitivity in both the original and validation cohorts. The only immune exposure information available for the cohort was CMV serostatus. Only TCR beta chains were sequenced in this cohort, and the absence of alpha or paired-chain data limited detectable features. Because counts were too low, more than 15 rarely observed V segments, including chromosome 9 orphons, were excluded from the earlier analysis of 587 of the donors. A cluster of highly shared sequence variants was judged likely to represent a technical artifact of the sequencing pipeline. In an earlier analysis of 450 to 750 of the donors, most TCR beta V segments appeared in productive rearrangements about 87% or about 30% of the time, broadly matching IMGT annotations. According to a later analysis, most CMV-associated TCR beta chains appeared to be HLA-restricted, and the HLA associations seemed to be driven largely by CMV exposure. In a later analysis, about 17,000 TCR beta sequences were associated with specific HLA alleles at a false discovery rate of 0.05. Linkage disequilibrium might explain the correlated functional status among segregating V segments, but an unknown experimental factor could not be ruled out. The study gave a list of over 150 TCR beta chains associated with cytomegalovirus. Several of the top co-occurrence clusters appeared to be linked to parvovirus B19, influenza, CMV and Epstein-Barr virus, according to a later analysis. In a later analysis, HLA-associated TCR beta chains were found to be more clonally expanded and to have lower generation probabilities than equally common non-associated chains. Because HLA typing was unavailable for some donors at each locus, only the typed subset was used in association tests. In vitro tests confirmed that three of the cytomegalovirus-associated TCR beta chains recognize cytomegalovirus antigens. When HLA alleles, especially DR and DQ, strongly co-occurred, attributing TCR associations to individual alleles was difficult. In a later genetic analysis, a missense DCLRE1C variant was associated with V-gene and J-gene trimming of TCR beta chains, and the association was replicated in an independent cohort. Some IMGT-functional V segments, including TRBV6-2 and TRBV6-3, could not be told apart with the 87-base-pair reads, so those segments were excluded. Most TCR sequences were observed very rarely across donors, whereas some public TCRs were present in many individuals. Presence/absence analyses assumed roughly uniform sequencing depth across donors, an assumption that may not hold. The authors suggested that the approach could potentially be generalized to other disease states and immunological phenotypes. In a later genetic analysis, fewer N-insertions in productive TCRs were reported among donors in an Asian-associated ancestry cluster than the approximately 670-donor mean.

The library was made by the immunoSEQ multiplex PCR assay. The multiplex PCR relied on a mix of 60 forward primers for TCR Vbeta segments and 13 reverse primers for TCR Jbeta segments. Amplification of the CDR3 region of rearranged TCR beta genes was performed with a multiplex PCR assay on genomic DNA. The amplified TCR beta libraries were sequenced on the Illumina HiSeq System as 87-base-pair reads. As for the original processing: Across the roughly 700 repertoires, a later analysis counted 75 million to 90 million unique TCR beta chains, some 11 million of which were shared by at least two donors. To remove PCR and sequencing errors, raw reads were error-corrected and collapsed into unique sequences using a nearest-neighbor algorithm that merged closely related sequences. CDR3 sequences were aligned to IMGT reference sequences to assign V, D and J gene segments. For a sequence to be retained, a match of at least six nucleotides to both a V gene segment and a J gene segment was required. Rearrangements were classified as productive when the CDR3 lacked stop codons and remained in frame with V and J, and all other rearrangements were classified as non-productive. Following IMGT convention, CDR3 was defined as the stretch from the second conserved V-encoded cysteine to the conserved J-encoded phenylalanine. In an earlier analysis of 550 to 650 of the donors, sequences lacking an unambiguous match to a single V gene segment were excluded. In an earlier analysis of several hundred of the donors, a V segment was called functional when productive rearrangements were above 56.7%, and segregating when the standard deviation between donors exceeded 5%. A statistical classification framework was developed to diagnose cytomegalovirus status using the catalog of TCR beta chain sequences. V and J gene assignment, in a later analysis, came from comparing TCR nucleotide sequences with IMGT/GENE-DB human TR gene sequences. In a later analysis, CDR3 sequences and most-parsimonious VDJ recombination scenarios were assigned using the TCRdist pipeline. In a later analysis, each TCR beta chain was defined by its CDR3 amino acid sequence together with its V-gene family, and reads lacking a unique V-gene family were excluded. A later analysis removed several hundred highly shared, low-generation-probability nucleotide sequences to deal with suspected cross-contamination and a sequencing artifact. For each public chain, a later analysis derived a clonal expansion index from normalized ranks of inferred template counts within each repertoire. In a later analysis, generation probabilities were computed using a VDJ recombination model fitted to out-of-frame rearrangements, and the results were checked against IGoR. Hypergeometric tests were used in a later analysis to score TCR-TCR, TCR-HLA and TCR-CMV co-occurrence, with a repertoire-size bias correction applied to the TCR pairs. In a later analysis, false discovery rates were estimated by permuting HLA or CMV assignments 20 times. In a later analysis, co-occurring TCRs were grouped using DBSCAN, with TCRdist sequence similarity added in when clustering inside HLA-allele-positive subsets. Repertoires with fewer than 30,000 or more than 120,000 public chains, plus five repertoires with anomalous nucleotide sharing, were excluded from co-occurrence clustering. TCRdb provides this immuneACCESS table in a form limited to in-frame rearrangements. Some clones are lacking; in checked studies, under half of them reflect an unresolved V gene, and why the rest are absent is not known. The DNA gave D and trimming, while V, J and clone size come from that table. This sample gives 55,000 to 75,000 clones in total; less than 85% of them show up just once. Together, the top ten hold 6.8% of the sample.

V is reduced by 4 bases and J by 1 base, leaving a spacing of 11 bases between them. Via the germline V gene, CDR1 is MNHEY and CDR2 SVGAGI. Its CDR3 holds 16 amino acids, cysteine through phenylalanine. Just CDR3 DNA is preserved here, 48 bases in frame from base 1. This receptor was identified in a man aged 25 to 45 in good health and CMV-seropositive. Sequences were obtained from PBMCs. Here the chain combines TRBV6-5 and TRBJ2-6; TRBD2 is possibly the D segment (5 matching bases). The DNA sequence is TGTGCCAGCAGTTTCCTCGGGGTATCTGGGGCCAACGTCCTGACTTTC. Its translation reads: CASSFLGVSGANVLTF.